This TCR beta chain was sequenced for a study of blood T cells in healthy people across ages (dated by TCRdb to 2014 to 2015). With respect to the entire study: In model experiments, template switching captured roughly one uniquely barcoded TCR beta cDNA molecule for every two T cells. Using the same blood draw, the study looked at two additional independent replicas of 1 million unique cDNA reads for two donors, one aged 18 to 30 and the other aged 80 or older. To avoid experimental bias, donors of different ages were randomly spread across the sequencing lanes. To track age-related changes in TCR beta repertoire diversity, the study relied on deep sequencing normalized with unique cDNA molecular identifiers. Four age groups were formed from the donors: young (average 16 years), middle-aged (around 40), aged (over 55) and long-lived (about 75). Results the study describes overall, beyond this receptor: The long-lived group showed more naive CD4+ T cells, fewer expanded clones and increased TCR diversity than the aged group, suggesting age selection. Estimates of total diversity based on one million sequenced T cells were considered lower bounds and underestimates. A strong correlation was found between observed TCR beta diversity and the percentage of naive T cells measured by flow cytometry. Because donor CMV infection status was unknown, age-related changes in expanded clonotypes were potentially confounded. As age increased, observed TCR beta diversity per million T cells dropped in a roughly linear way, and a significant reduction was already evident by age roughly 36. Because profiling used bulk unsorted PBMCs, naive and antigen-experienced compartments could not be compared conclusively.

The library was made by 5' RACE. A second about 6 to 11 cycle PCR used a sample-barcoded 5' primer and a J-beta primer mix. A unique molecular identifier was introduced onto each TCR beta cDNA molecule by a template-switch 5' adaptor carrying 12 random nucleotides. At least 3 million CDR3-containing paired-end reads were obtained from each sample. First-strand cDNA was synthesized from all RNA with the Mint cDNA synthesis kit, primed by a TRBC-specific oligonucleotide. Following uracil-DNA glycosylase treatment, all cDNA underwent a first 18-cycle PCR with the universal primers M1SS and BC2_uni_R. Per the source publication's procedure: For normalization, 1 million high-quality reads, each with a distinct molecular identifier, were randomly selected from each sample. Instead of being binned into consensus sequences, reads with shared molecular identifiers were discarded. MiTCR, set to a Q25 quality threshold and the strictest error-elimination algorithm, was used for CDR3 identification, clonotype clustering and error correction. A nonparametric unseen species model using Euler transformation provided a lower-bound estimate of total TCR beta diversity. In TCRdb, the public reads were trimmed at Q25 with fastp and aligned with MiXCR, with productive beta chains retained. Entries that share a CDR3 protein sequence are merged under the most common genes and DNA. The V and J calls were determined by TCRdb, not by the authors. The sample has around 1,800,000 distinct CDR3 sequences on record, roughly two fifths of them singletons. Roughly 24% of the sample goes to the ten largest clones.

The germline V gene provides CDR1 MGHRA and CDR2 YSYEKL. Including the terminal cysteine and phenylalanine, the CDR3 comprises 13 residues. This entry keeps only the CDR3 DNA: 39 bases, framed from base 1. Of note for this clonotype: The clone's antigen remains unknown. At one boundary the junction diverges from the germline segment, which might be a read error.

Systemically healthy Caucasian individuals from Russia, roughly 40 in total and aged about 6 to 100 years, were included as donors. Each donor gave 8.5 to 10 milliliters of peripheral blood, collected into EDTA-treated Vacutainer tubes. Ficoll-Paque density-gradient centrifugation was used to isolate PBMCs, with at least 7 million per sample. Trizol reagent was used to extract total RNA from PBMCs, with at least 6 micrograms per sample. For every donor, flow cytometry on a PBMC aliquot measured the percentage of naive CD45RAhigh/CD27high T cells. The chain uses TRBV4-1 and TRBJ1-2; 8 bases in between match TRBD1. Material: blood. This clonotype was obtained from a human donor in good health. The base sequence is TGCGTCAGCAGCTCCCGACAGGGGCCTGGCTGCACCTTC. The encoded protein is CVSSSRQGPGCTF.